This T cell receptor (beta chain) was retrieved from a study of cytomegalovirus exposure and HLA in healthy donors (dated by TCRdb to 2017 to 2019). Regarding the research as a whole: In an earlier analysis of about 560 of the donors, 250 to 350 Gb of sequence data and approximately 120 million unique TCR beta sequences from about 190 million T cells were reported. An early release that covered fewer than 800 HLA-typed donors contained approximately 300 gigabases of sequencing data and roughly 84 million unique TCR sequences. Of the 300 to 500 genotyped donors, 80% to 90% were placed in the genetic ancestry cluster associated with self-reported Caucasian donors. The study aimed to test whether cataloging public T cell receptors could reveal signatures of past pathogen exposure. The T cell repertoires of 700 or so subjects were profiled by immunosequencing and related to cytomegalovirus serostatus. Besides the first cohort of hundreds of subjects, a separate validation cohort made up of 120 or so different subjects was used. High-throughput TCR immunosequencing, statistical association of individual TCRs with disease status, and machine learning were combined to predict cytomegalovirus infection status. A later analysis re-analyzed previously published TCR beta repertoires from several hundred donors and added high-resolution HLA genotyping to study TCR occurrence patterns. Rather than drawing on any new phenotypic data, the later analysis identified candidate immune exposures from TCR beta sequences and the way those sequences occurred across donors. An earlier analysis of more than 450 of the donors used high-throughput TCR beta sequencing to judge whether each TCR beta V gene segment behaved as functional or pseudogenic. Alongside the repertoire data, information on donor age, sex, ethnicity and CMV serostatus was compiled. Genome-wide SNP genotypes for about 65% of the 666 donors were used in a later genetic analysis, which treated that subset as a discovery cohort. All discovery cohort repertoires had been generated using a single sequencing platform. Both class I and class II loci were covered by HLA typing, at four-digit resolution. The number of typed donors differed by locus: roughly 629-640 for A, B, C, DRB1 and DQB1; some 540 for DQA1; 606 for DPA1; and some 450 for DPB1. Roughly 5 DR-DQ haplotypes were handled as single units for association and clustering, since linkage in the cohort was strong. On average, about 200,000 unique TCR beta nucleotide sequences were sequenced per donor among 398 genotyped donors of the cohort, with 15% to 20% of those sequences being non-productive.

Receptors were amplified or captured by the immunoSEQ multiplex PCR assay. For the multiplex PCR, a mixture combining 60 forward primers for TCR Vbeta segments and 13 reverse primers for TCR Jbeta segments was used. A multiplex PCR assay on genomic DNA amplified the CDR3 region of rearranged TCR beta genes. On the Illumina HiSeq System, the amplified TCR beta libraries were sequenced as 87-base-pair reads. For the original study's pipeline: In a later analysis, around 80 million unique TCR beta chains were counted across the 500 to 850 repertoires, and roughly 11 million of these chains were shared by at least two donors. Raw reads were error-corrected and collapsed into unique sequences by a nearest-neighbor algorithm in which closely related sequences were merged to remove PCR and sequencing errors. To assign V, D and J gene segments, CDR3 sequences were aligned to IMGT reference sequences. For a sequence to be retained, at least a six-nucleotide match to both a V gene segment and a J gene segment was required. Rearrangements were called productive when the CDR3 lacked stop codons and stayed in frame with V and J; all others were non-productive. Following IMGT convention, CDR3 was defined as the stretch from the second conserved V-encoded cysteine to the conserved J-encoded phenylalanine. In an earlier analysis of 587 of the donors, sequences lacking an unambiguous match to a single V gene segment were excluded. An earlier analysis of fewer than 750 of the donors classified V segments as functional when productive rearrangements were above 56.7% and as segregating when the standard deviation between donors was above 5%. A statistical classification framework was built to diagnose cytomegalovirus status from the catalog of TCR beta chain sequences. A later analysis assigned V and J genes by comparing TCR nucleotide sequences with IMGT/GENE-DB human TR gene sequences. A later analysis assigned CDR3 sequences and most-parsimonious VDJ recombination scenarios with the TCRdist pipeline. In a later analysis, each TCR beta chain was defined by its CDR3 amino acid sequence together with its V-gene family, and reads without a unique V-gene family were excluded. A later analysis removed 592 highly shared, low-generation-probability nucleotide sequences to deal with suspected cross-contamination and a sequencing artifact. In a later analysis, a clonal expansion index for each public chain was calculated from normalized within-repertoire ranks of inferred template counts. Generation probabilities in a later analysis came from a VDJ recombination model fitted to out-of-frame rearrangements, and those results were checked against IGoR. In a later analysis, hypergeometric tests were used to score TCR-TCR, TCR-HLA and TCR-CMV co-occurrence, with a repertoire-size bias correction applied to TCR pairs. False discovery rates were estimated in a later analysis by permuting HLA or CMV assignments 20 times. In a later analysis, co-occurring TCRs were grouped using DBSCAN, with TCRdist sequence similarity added in when clustering inside HLA-allele-positive subsets. Co-occurrence clustering excluded repertoires with fewer than 30,000 or more than 120,000 public chains, plus five with anomalous nucleotide sharing. The table comes from immuneACCESS by way of TCRdb, which keeps in-frame sequences with V and J called. Part of the clones is missing from these tables; in studies checked, under half for an unresolved V gene and the rest for unknown reasons. V, J and clone size were drawn from that table, and D and trimming were deduced from the DNA. For this sample there are some 140,000 clones; about 70% appear just once. The ten largest clones take up less than 2.5% of the sample.

Overall study results and their limits: Roughly uniform sequencing depth across donors was assumed in presence/absence analyses, although this assumption may not hold. Linkage disequilibrium might explain the correlated functional status among segregating V segments, but an unknown experimental factor could not be excluded. Over 15 rarely observed V segments, including chromosome 9 orphons, were excluded from the earlier analysis of about 500 of the donors because counts were too low. A cluster of highly shared sequence variants was judged likely to represent a technical artifact of the sequencing pipeline. In a later analysis, the rate of TCR association differed among HLA loci, with DRB1 alleles having the most associated TCRs and HLA-C alleles having the fewest. In a later analysis, HLA-associated TCR beta chains showed more clonal expansion and lower generation probabilities than non-associated chains that were equally common. The study gave a list of 150 to 200 TCR beta chains associated with cytomegalovirus. According to the authors, the approach could potentially be generalized to other disease states and immunological phenotypes. Immune exposure information for the cohort was limited to CMV serostatus. Broadly in line with IMGT annotations, most TCR beta V segments showed up in productive rearrangements about 90% or about 30% of the time in an earlier analysis of under 700 of the donors. A later genetic analysis associated a missense DCLRE1C variant with V-gene and J-gene trimming of TCR beta chains, and an independent cohort replicated the association. A few of the identified cytomegalovirus-associated TCR beta chains were confirmed in vitro to be specific for cytomegalovirus antigens. Some IMGT-functional V segments, including TRBV6-2 and TRBV6-3, could not be distinguished by the 87-base-pair reads and were therefore excluded. According to a later genetic analysis, donors in an Asian-associated ancestry cluster had fewer N-insertions in productive TCRs than the approximately 700-donor mean. When HLA alleles, especially DR and DQ, strongly co-occurred, TCR associations were difficult to assign to individual alleles. Because some donors lacked HLA typing at each locus, the association tests relied only on the typed subset. Only TCR beta chains were sequenced in this cohort, and the absence of alpha or paired-chain data limited detectable features. Specific HLA alleles were associated with 15,000 to 20,000 TCR beta sequences at a false discovery rate of 0.05 in a later analysis. In a later analysis, most CMV-associated TCR beta chains were found to appear HLA-restricted, with HLA associations seemingly driven largely by CMV exposure. Cytomegalovirus status was reported to be diagnosed by the classifier with high specificity and sensitivity in both the original and validation cohorts. A further reported finding was that TCR beta sequences accurately predicted the HLA-A and HLA-B alleles for most subjects in the first cohort. While some public TCRs were present in many individuals, most TCR sequences turned up only very rarely across donors. According to a later analysis, parvovirus B19, influenza, CMV and Epstein-Barr virus appeared linked to several top co-occurrence clusters.

The cohort comprised 670 or so healthy bone marrow donors. Cohort members were all nominally healthy when sampled, although unrecorded immune exposures were likely present. The donor tested CMV seronegative, placing the donor among the 300 to 400 seronegative members of the cohort. A peripheral blood sample was collected from each donor, and TCR beta sequencing was performed on peripheral blood mononuclear cells. Genomic DNA extraction from the blood cell samples was performed with the Qiagen DNeasy Blood Extraction Kit. From the cysteine through the phenylalanine, the CDR3 covers 15 amino acids. The only DNA kept is the CDR3, 45 bases in frame from the first base. As encoded in the germline V gene, CDR1 is SGHTA while CDR2 is FQGNSA. V loses 10 bases at its end and J loses 2 bases; junction bases beyond the gene matches: 10. Regarding this clone: Its antigen remains undetermined. No base-level quality is on record; no much larger clone is a single base apart.

This receptor was identified in a woman aged 35 to 49 in good health and CMV-seronegative. The chain was built from TRBV7-2 and TRBJ2-1, and 8 bases in between align with TRBD2. Specimen: PBMCs. The DNA reads TGTGCCACTCGGGAAGCGGGGGAAGCCTACAATGAGCAGTTCTTC. Translated, it gives CATREAGEAYNEQFF.